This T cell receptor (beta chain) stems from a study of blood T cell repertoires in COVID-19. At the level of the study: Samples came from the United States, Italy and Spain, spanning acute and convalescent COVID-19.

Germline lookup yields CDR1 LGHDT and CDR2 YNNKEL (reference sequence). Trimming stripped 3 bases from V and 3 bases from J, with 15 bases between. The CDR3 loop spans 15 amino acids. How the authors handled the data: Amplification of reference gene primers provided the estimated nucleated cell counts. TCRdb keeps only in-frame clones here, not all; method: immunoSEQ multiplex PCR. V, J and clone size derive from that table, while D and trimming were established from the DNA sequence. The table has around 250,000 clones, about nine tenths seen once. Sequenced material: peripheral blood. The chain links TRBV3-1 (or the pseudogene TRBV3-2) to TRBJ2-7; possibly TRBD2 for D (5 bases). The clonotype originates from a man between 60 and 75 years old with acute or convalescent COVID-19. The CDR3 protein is CASSHELGAGYEQYF. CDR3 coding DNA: TGTGCCAGCAGCCACGAACTAGGAGCTGGCTACGAGCAGTACTTC.